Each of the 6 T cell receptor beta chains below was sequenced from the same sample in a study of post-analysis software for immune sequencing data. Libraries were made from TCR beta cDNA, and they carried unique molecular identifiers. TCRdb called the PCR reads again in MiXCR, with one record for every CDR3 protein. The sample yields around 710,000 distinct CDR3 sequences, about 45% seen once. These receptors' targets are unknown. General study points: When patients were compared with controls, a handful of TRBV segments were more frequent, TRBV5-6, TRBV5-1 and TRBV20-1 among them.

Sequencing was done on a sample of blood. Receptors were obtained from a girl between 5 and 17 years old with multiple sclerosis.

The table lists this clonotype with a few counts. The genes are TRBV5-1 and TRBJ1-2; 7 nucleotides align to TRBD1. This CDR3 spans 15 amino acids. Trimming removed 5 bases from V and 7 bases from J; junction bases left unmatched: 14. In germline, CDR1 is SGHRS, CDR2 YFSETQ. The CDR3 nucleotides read TGCGCCAGCAGGCTCACCGGGACAGTTGGTTTTGGCTACACCTTC. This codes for CASRLTGTVGFGYTF.

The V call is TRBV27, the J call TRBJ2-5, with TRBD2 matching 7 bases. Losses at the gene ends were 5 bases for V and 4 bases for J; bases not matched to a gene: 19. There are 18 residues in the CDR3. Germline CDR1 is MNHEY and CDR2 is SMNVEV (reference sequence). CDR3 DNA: TGTGCCAGCAGTCCCAGGTTGGAGCGCCCCGGGGGGTCAGAGACCCAGTACTTC. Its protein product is CASSPRLERPGGSETQYF.

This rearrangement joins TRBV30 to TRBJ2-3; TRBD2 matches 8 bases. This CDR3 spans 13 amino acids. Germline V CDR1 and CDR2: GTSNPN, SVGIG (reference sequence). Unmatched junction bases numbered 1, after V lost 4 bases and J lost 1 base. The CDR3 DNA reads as TGTGCCTGGAAACTAGCGGGCACAGATACGCAGTATTTT. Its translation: CAWKLAGTDTQYF.

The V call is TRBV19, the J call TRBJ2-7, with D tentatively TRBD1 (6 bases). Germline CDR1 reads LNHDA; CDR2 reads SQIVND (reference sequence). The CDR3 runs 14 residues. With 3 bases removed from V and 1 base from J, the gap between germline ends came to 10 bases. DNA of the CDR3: TGTGCCAGTAGTATCCGGGACACTTCCTACGAGCAGTACTTC. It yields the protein CASSIRDTSYEQYF.

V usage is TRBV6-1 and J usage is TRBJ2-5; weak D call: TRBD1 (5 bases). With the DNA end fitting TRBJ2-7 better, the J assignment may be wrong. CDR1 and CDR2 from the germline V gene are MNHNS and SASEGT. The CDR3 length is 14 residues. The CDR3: CASSTHGRAYEQYF. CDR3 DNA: TGTGCCAGCAGTACCCACGGCAGGGCGTACGAGCAGTACTTC.

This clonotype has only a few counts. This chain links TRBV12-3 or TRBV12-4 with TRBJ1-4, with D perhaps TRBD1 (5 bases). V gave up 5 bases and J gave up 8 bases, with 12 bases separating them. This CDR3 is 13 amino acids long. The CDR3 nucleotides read TGTGCCAGCAGTCCGCCGACAGTCGAAAAACTGTTTTTT. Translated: CASSPPTVEKLFF.